This entry concerns a single TCR beta chain. MiXCR, run by TCRdb on the RT-PCR reads, gives a single entry per CDR3 protein. The profile shows 550,000 to 750,000 distinct CDR3 sequences, 13% to 15% of them singletons. Germline V gives CDR1 DFQATT, CDR2 SNEGSKA (reference sequence). V lost 7 bases to trimming and J lost 8 bases, with 19 bases between them. This CDR3 is 13 amino acids long. The gene calls are TRBV20-1 and TRBJ2-3, with a weak D call TRBD2 (5 bases). The sequenced sample was memory CD4+ T cells from blood. This receptor was obtained from a female donor in good health, serving as a healthy control. CDR3: CSGSSVVGATQYF. CDR3 sequence (DNA): TGCAGTGGGAGTAGCGTCGTCGGAGCTACGCAGTATTTT.